This T cell receptor (beta chain) comes out of a study of OX40 agonist ivuxolimab in advanced cancers. The CDR3 runs to 13 residues. In germline, CDR1 is SGHTA, CDR2 FQGTGA. V shed 5 bases and J shed 4 bases, with 12 bases lying between them. Clones were read by immunoSEQ multiplex PCR, and TCRdb kept only the in-frame ones, dropping some. The sample shows around 48,000 clones, roughly 83% of them seen only once. The source of this sequence is an adult with an advanced solid tumor such as melanoma, head and neck, liver or kidney cancer. This sample comprised CD4+ or CD8+ T cells sorted from blood, obtained in a trial of the OX40 agonist ivuxolimab. The chain combines TRBV7-3 with TRBJ2-7; D ambiguous. CDR3: CASSPAIGYEQYF. The CDR3 DNA follows: TGTGCCAGCAGCCCCGCCATAGGATACGAGCAGTACTTC.